These T cell receptor beta chains were read from a single sample in a study of blood T cell repertoires in COVID-19. Assay used: immunoSEQ multiplex PCR; TCRdb lists only in-frame clones, some missing. This table has tens of thousands of clones, 73% appearing once. Sequenced sample: peripheral blood. The receptors come from a woman aged 50 to 60 with active or convalescent COVID-19. Both conserved end residues are part of each CDR3. Each record gives: V gene, clone size, CDR3 length, D gene, J gene, CDR3 protein, CDR3 DNA. The D gene is left open where the match is weak. Size values are once, few and many counts, or a class for expanded clones, and some rows have none.

V: TRBV9; size: once; length: 18; D: TRBD2; J: TRBJ2-3; CDR3: CASRAGGGSGMRGDTQYF; DNA: TGTGCCAGCCGCGCCGGGGGGGGTAGCGGGATGCGCGGAGATACGCAGTATTTT
V: TRBV11-1; size: once; length: 15; D: TRBD1; J: TRBJ2-5; CDR3: CASTTNGQVQETQYF; DNA: TGTGCCAGCACTACGAACGGACAGGTCCAAGAGACCCAGTACTTC
V: TRBV12-5; size: -; length: 15; D: -; J: TRBJ1-4; CDR3: CASGLMGQFNEKLFF; DNA: TGTGCTAGTGGACTTATGGGGCAGTTTAATGAAAAACTGTTTTTT
V: TRBV30; size: -; length: 12; D: -; J: TRBJ2-1; CDR3: CAWSVSVNEQFF; DNA: TGTGCCTGGAGTGTATCGGTAAATGAGCAGTTCTTC
V: TRBV18; size: -; length: 13; D: -; J: TRBJ1-1; CDR3: CASSPSGGTEAFF; DNA: TGTGCCAGCTCACCCTCCGGGGGCACTGAAGCTTTCTTT
V: TRBV10-1; size: -; length: 13; D: TRBD2; J: TRBJ2-7; CDR3: CASSSGRSYEQYF; DNA: TGCGCCAGCAGTAGCGGGAGGTCCTACGAGCAGTACTTC
V: TRBV7-8; size: -; length: 16; D: TRBD2; J: TRBJ2-3; CDR3: CASSLARTSGGDTQYF; DNA: TGTGCCAGCAGCTTAGCTAGGACTAGCGGGGGGGATACGCAGTATTTT
V: TRBV19; size: few; length: 10; D: -; J: TRBJ1-1; CDR3: CATGNTEAFF; DNA: TGTGCCACCGGGAACACTGAAGCTTTCTTT
V: TRBV6-5; size: -; length: 15; D: TRBD1; J: TRBJ1-2; CDR3: CASSPEGGSNYGYTF; DNA: TGTGCCAGCAGCCCCGAAGGGGGCTCCAACTATGGCTACACCTTC
V: TRBV24-1; size: -; length: 11; D: -; J: TRBJ2-1; CDR3: CATEELALKFF; DNA: TGTGCCACCGAAGAACTAGCACTAAAGTTCTTC
V: TRBV28; size: -; length: 14; D: TRBD1; J: TRBJ1-1; CDR3: CASSTRTGNTEAFF; DNA: TGTGCCAGCAGTACTAGGACAGGGAACACTGAAGCTTTCTTT
V: TRBV6-4; size: -; length: 14; D: -; J: TRBJ1-2; CDR3: CASSDSHRPYGYTF; DNA: TGTGCCAGCAGTGACTCGCACAGGCCCTATGGCTACACCTTC
V: TRBV4-2; size: -; length: 13; D: TRBD2; J: TRBJ2-1; CDR3: CASSQDPGGPQFF; DNA: TGTGCCAGCAGCCAAGACCCGGGAGGGCCTCAGTTCTTC
V: TRBV28; size: -; length: 15; D: TRBD2; J: TRBJ2-2; CDR3: CASSAVLAGTGELFF; DNA: TGTGCCAGCAGTGCGGTGCTAGCGGGAACCGGGGAGCTGTTTTTT
V: TRBV5-4; size: -; length: 16; D: TRBD2; J: TRBJ2-7; CDR3: CASRGGDASSSYEQYF; DNA: TGTGCCAGCCGCGGGGGAGACGCCTCGAGCTCCTACGAGCAGTACTTC
V: TRBV14; size: -; length: 13; D: -; J: TRBJ2-7; CDR3: CASSLAGSYEQYF; DNA: TGTGCCAGCAGCCTGGCAGGATCCTACGAGCAGTACTTC
V: TRBV27; size: -; length: 15; D: -; J: TRBJ1-2; CDR3: CASSLFGREVGGYTF; DNA: TGTGCCAGCAGTTTATTCGGCAGGGAAGTAGGAGGCTACACCTTC
V: TRBV4-2; size: -; length: 17; D: TRBD1; J: TRBJ2-3; CDR3: CASSHFGQGAGTDTQYF; DNA: TGTGCCAGCAGCCATTTCGGACAGGGGGCAGGCACAGATACGCAGTATTTT
V: TRBV3-1/TRBV3-2; size: -; length: 14; D: -; J: TRBJ1-4; CDR3: CASSQRQGNEKLFF; DNA: TGTGCCAGCAGCCAGAGGCAGGGAAATGAAAAACTGTTTTTT
V: TRBV7-9; size: -; length: 16; D: TRBD2; J: TRBJ2-2; CDR3: CASTPSWEGHTGELFF; DNA: TGTGCCAGCACCCCCTCCTGGGAGGGGCACACCGGGGAGCTGTTTTTT
V: TRBV9; size: -; length: 16; D: TRBD1; J: TRBJ1-4; CDR3: CASSPRTGENNEKLFF; DNA: TGTGCCAGCAGCCCTAGGACAGGGGAAAATAATGAAAAACTGTTTTTT
V: TRBV5-1; size: -; length: 14; D: -; J: TRBJ2-5; CDR3: CASSPQIPQETQYF; DNA: TGCGCCAGCAGCCCCCAAATTCCCCAAGAGACCCAGTACTTC
V: TRBV4-1; size: -; length: 18; D: TRBD2; J: TRBJ2-1; CDR3: CASSQEWGLAVKGNEQFF; DNA: TGCGCCAGCAGCCAAGAGTGGGGACTAGCGGTCAAGGGGAATGAGCAGTTCTTC
V: TRBV30; size: -; length: 13; D: TRBD1; J: TRBJ2-7; CDR3: CAHGQGASYEQYF; DNA: TGTGCCCACGGACAGGGGGCATCTTACGAGCAGTACTTC
V: TRBV5-1; size: -; length: 13; D: -; J: TRBJ1-2; CDR3: CASRTAENYGYTF; DNA: TGCGCCAGCAGGACGGCGGAAAACTATGGCTACACCTTC
V: TRBV3-1/TRBV3-2; size: medium-sized; length: 15; D: -; J: TRBJ2-1; CDR3: CASSQGGEANNEQFF; DNA: TGTGCCAGCAGCCAAGGGGGGGAGGCCAACAATGAGCAGTTCTTC
V: TRBV7-9; size: -; length: 15; D: -; J: TRBJ2-7; CDR3: CASSLWIGGSYEQYF; DNA: TGTGCCAGCAGCTTATGGATAGGGGGCTCCTACGAGCAGTACTTC
V: TRBV24-1; size: -; length: 14; D: TRBD1; J: TRBJ1-2; CDR3: CATSETGQGRGYTF; DNA: TGTGCCACCAGTGAAACCGGACAGGGTCGCGGCTACACCTTC
V: TRBV19; size: few; length: 16; D: -; J: TRBJ2-2; CDR3: CASSIREMRNTGELFF; DNA: TGTGCCAGTAGTATCCGGGAAATGCGGAACACCGGGGAGCTGTTTTTT
V: TRBV7-9; size: many; length: 14; D: -; J: TRBJ2-1; CDR3: CASSLAIRETEQFF; DNA: TGTGCCAGCAGCTTAGCGATCCGGGAAACTGAGCAGTTCTTC